This TCR beta chain was found in a study of cytomegalovirus exposure and HLA in healthy donors. Study outcomes and limitations: Productive rates of about 90% or about 30% were seen for most TCR beta V segments in an earlier analysis. An analysis that was carried out later associated some 17,000 TCR beta sequences with HLA alleles at 0.05 false discovery rate.

13 Jbeta primers and 60 Vbeta primers were used for the PCR. TCRdb's copy holds only in-frame clones and misses some; the assay was immunoSEQ multiplex PCR. The data contain approximately 120,000 clones, 8% to 11% of them singletons. Regarding this clone: The antigen is not known.

The specimen sequenced was PBMCs. This TCR derives from a woman between 18 and 30 years old in good health and CMV-seropositive.

The DNA of the CDR3 is TGTGCCAGCAGTGCGGGACAGGGGGACGAGACCCAGTACTTC. Translating gives CASSAGQGDETQYF. The chain links TRBV25-1 to TRBJ2-5, with 11 bases aligning to TRBD1. V gave up 4 bases and J gave up 5 bases; unmatched junction bases: 3. The germline gives CDR1 MGHDK, CDR2 SYGVNS. This CDR3 is 14 amino acids long.